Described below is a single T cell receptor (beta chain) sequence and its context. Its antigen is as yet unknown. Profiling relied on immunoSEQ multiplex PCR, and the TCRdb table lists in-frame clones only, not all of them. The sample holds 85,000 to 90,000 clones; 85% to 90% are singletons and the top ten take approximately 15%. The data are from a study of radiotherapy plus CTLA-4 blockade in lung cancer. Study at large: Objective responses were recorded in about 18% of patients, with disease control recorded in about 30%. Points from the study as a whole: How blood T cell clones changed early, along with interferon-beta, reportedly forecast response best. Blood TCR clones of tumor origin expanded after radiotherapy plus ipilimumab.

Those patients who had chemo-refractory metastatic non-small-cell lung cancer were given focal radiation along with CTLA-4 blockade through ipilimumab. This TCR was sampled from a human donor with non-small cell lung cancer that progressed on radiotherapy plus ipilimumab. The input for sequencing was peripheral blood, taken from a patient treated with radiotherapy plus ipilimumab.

The CDR3 DNA is TGTGCCAGCAGCGCTATGACAGGGGAGTTGCATGGCTACACCTTC. Protein sequence: CASSAMTGELHGYTF. J is TRBJ1-2 and V is TRBV5-4, with 8 nucleotides matching TRBD1. In germline, CDR1 is SGHNT, CDR2 YYREEE (reference sequence). The V and J ends lost 4 bases and 6 bases, in that order; junction bases with no gene match: 11. CDR3 length equals 15 residues.